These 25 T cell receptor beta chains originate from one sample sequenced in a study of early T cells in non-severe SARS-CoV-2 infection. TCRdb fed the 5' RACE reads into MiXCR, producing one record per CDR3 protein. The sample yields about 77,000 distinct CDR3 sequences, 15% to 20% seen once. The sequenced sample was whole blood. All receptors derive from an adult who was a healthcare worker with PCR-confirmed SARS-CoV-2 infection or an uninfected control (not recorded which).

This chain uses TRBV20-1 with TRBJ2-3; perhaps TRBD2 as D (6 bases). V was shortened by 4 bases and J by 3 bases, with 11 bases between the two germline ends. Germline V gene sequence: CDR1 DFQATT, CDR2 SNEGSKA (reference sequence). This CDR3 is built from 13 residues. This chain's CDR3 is CSATRSGTDTQYF. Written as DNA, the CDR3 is TGCAGTGCTACCCGCAGCGGGACAGATACGCAGTATTTT.

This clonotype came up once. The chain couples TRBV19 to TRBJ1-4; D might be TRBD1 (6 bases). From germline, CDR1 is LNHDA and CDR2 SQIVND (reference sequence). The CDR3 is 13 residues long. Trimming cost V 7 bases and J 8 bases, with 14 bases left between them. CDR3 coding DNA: TGTGCCAGTAAGGCAGGGGCATTGGAAAAACTGTTTTTT. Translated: CASKAGALEKLFF.

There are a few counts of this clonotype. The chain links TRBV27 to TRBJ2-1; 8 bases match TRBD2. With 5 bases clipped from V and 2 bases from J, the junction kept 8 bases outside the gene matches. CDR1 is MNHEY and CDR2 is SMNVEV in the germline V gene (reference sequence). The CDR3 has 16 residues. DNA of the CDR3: TGTGCCAGCAGTCCGTCGGGAGGGGGGCCCTACAATGAGCAGTTCTTC. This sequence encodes CASSPSGGGPYNEQFF.

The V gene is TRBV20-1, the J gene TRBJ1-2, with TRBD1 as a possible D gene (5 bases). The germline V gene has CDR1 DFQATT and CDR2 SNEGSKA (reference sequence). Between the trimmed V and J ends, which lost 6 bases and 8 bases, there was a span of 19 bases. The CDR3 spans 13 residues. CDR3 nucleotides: TGCAGTGCCGGCGGGGCCGACGAGAAGGGCTACACCTTC. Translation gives CSAGGADEKGYTF.

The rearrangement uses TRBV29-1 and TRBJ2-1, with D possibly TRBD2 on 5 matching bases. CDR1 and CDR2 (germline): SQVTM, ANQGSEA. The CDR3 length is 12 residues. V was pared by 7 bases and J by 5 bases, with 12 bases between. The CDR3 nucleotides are TGCAGCGCTCCGAGGGCCGACAATGAGCAGTTCTTC. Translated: CSAPRADNEQFF.

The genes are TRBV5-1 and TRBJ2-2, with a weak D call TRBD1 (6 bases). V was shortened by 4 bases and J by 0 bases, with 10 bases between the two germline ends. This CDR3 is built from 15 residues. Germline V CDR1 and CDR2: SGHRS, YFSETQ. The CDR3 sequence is CASSHRTANTGELFF. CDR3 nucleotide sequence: TGCGCCAGCAGCCATAGGACAGCGAACACCGGGGAGCTGTTTTTT.

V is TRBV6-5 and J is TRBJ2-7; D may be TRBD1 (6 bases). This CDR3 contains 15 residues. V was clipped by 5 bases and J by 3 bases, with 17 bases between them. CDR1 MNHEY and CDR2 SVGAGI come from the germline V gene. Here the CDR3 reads CASSDRRGRDYEQYF. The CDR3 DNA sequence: TGTGCCAGCAGTGACCGCAGGGGAAGAGACTACGAGCAGTACTTC.

CDR3 sequence (DNA): TGTGCCAGCAGTGAAGCGATCCCCCGACGTTCTCTGTCTTATGGCTACACCTTC. Translating gives CASSEAIPRRSLSYGYTF. The chain joins TRBV2 to TRBJ1-2; D gene uncertain. The V end lost 0 bases, the J end lost 5 bases, and 22 bases lay between the germline ends. The CDR3 is 18 residues long. Germline assignment: CDR1 SNHLY and CDR2 FYNNEI.

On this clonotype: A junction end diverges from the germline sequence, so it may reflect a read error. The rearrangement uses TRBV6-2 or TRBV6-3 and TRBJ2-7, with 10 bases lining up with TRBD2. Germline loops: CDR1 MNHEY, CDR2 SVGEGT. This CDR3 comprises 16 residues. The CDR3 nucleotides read TGTGCCAGCAGTTACTTAGGACTAGCGGTGGGCTACGAGCAGTATTTC. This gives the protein CASSYLGLAVGYEQYF.

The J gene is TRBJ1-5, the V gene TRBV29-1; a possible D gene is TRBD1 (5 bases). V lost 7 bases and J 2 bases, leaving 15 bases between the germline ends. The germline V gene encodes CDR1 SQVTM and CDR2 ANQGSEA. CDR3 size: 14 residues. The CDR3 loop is CSARTVGRNQPQHF. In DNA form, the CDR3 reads TGCAGCGCCCGGACTGTGGGGCGCAATCAGCCCCAGCATTTT. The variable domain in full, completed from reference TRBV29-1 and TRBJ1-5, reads SAVISQKPSRDICQRGTSLTIQCQVDSQVTMMFWYRQQPGQSLTLIATANQGSEATYESGFVIDKFPISRPNLTFSTLTVSNMSPEDSSIYLCSARTVGRNQPQHFGDGTRLSIL.

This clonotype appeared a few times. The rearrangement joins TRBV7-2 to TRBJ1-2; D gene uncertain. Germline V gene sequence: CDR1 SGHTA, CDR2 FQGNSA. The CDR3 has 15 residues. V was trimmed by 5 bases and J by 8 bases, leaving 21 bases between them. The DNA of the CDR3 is TGTGCCAGCAGCCCGGCGCGGAACCTCTTGAGGGGCTACACCTTC. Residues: CASSPARNLLRGYTF. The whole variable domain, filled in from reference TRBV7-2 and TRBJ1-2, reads GAGVSQSPSNKVTEKGKDVELRCDPISGHTALYWYRQSLGQGLEFLIYFQGNSAPDKSGLPSDRFSAERTGGSVSTLTIQRTQQEDSAVYLCASSPARNLLRGYTFGSGTRLTVV.

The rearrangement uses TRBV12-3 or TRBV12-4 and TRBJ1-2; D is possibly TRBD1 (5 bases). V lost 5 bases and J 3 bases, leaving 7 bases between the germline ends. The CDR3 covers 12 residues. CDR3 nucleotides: TGTGCCAGCAGTCAGGGTTACTATGGCTACACCTTC. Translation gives CASSQGYYGYTF.

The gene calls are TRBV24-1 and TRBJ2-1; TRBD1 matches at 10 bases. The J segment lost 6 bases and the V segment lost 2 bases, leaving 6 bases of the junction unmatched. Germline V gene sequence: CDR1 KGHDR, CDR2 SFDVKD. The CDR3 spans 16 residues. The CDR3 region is CATSDSGTGVSNEQFF. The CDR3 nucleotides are TGTGCCACCAGTGATTCCGGGACAGGGGTGAGCAATGAGCAGTTCTTC.

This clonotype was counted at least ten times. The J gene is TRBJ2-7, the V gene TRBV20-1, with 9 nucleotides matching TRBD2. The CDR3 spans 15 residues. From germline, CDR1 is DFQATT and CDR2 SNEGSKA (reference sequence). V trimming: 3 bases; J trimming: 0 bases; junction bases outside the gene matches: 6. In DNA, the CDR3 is TGCAGTGCTAGTGACCTAGCGGGGCCCTCCTACGAGCAGTACTTC. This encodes CSASDLAGPSYEQYF.

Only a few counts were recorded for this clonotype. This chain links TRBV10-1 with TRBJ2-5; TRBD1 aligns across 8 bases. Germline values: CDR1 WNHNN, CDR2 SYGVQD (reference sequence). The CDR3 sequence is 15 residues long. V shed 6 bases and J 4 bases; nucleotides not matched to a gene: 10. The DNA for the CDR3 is TGCGCCAGCAGCTCTGACAGGGGCCCTAGAGAGACCCAGTACTTC. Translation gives CASSSDRGPRETQYF.

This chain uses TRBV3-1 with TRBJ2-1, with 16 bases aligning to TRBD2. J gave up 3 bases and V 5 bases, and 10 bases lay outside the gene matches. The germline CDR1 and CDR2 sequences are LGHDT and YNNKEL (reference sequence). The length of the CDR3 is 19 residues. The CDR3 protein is CASSGGTSGGAVHYNEQFF. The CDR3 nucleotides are TGTGCCAGCAGCGGCGGGACTAGCGGGGGGGCGGTTCACTACAATGAGCAGTTCTTC.

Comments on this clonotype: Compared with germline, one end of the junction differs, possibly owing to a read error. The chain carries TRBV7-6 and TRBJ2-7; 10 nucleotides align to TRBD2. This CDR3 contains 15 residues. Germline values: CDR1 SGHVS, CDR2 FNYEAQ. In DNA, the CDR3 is TGTGTCAGCAGCTTAGTGCCTAGCGGGGGAAACGAGCAGTACTTC. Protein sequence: CVSSLVPSGGNEQYF.

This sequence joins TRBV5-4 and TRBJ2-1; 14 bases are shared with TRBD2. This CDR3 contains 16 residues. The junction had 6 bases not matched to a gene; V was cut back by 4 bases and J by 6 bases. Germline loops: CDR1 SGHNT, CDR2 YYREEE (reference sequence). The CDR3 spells CASSPLTSGGANEQFF. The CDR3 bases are TGTGCCAGCAGCCCCCTGACTAGCGGGGGGGCCAATGAGCAGTTCTTC.

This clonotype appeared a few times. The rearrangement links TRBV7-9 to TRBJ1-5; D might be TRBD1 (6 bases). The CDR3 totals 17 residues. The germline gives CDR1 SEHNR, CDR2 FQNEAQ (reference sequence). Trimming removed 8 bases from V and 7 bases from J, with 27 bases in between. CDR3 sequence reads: CASGPLGRGAREQPQHF. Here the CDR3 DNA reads TGTGCCAGCGGTCCCCTTGGGCGGGGGGCGCGGGAGCAGCCCCAGCATTTT. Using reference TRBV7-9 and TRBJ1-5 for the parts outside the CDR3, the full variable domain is DTGVSQNPRHKITKRGQNVTFRCDPISEHNRLYWYRQTLGQGPEFLTYFQNEAQLEKSRLLSDRFSAERPKGSFSTLEIQRTEQGDSAMYLCASGPLGRGAREQPQHFGDGTRLSIL.

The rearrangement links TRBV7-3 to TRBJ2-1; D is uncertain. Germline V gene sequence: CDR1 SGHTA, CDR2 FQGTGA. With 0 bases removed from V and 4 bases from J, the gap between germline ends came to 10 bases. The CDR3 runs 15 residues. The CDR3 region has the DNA TGTGCCAGCAGCTTAACGTTATCGGATTACAATGAGCAGTTCTTC. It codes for CASSLTLSDYNEQFF.

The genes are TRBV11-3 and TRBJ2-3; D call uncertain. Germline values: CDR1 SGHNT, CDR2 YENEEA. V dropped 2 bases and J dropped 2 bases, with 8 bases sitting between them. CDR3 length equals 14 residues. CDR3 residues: CASSLSRTTDTQYF. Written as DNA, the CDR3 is TGTGCCAGCAGCTTAAGCCGGACCACAGATACGCAGTATTTT.

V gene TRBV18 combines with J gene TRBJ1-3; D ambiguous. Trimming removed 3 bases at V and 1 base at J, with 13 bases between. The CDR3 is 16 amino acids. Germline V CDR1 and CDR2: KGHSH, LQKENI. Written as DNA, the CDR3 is TGTGCCAGCTCACCTCGGCGAGGAAAATCTGGAAACACCATATATTTT. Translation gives CASSPRRGKSGNTIYF.

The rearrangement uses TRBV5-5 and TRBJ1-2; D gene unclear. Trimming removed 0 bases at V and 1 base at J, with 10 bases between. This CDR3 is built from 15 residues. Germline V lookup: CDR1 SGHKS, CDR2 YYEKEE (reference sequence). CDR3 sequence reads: CASSLGSGYNYGYTF. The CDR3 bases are TGTGCCAGCAGCTTGGGATCAGGTTATAACTATGGCTACACCTTC.

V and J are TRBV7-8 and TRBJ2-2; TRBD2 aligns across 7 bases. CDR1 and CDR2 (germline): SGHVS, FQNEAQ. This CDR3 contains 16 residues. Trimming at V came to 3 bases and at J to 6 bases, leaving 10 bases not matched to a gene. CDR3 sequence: CASSFQAGWSAGELFF. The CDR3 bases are TGTGCCAGCAGCTTCCAAGCGGGGTGGTCCGCCGGGGAGCTGTTTTTT.

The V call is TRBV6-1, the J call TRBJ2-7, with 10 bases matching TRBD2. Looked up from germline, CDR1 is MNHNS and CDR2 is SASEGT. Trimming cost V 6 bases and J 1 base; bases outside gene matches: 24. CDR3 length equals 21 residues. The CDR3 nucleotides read TGTGCCAGCAGCCGACCTGGACAGGGTTCGGGGCTAGCGGGGGCTTCCTACGAGCAGTACTTC. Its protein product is CASSRPGQGSGLAGASYEQYF.